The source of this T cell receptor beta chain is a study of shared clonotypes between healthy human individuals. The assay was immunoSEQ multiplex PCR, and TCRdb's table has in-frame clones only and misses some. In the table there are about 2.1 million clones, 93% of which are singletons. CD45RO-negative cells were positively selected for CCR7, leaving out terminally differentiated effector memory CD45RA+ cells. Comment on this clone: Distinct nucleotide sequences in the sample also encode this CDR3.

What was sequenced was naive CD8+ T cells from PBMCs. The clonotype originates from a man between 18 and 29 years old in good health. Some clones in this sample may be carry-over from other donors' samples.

In DNA, the CDR3 is TGTGCCAGCAGTTTACGAGGATCCGAGCAGTACTTC. Translating gives CASSLRGSEQYF. This sequence joins TRBV27 and TRBJ2-7; D gene unclear. The CDR3 is 12 residues long. V was trimmed by 2 bases and J by 6 bases, leaving 8 bases between them. Germline assignment: CDR1 MNHEY and CDR2 SMNVEV (reference sequence).